This T cell receptor (beta chain) was sequenced for a study of PD-L1 blockade in urothelial cancer. Germline lookup yields CDR1 MDHEN and CDR2 SYDVKM. The CDR3 runs to 20 residues. The V segment lost 3 bases and the J segment 4 bases; nucleotides outside the gene matches: 22. Regarding time point: pretreatment peripheral blood. This clone is a singleton in its sample. Spiking each PCR with synthetic TCR analog templates was performed. TCRdb keeps only in-frame clones here, not all; method: immunoSEQ multiplex PCR. The repertoire holds tens of thousands of clones, with 82% as singletons. The sequence was collected from a man aged 50-59 years with urothelial cancer. The chain carries TRBV28 and TRBJ2-3; TRBD1 matches 7 bases. The source material was PBMCs, sampled around atezolizumab (anti-PD-L1) treatment. CDR3 in amino acids: CASSFLFLREVDRESDTQYF. CDR3 DNA: TGTGCCAGCAGTTTTCTCTTCCTTAGAGAGGTAGACAGGGAGTCAGATACGCAGTATTTT.